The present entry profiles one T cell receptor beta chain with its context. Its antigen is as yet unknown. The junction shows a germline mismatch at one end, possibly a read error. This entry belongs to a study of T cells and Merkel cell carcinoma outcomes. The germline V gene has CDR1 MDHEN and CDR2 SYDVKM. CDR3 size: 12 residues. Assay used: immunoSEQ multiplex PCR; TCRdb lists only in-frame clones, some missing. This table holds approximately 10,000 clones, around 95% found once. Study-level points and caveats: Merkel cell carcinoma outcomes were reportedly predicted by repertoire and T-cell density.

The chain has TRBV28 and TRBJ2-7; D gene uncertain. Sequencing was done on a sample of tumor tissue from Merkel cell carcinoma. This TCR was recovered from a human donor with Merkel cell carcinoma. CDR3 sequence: CASRLSGGEQYF. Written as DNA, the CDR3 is TGTGCCAGCAGGCTTAGTGGCGGCGAGCAGTACTTT.